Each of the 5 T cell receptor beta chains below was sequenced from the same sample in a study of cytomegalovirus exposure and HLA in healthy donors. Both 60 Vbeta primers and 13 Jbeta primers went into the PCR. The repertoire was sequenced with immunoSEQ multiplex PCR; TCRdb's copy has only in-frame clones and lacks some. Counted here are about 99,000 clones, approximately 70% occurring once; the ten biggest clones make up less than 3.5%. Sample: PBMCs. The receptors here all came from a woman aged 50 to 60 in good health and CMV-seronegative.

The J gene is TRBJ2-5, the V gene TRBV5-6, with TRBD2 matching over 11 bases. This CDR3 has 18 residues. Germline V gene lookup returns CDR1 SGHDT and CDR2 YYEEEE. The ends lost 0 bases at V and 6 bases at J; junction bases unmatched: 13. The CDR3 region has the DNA TGTGCCAGCAGCTTGGCGGGGCGGGCTAGCGGGGGGTCGAAGACCCAGTACTTC. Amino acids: CASSLAGRASGGSKTQYF.

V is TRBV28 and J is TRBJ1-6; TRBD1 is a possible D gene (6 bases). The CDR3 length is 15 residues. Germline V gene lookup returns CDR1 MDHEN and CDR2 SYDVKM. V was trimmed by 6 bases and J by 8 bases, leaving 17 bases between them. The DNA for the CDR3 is TGTGCCAGCAGAATACAGGGAGTAATACATTCACCCCTCCACTTT. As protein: CASRIQGVIHSPLHF. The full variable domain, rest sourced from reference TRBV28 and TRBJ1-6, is DVKVTQSSRYLVKRTGEKVFLECVQDMDHENMFWYRQDPGLGLRLIYFSYDVKMKEKGDIPEGYSVSREKKERFSLILESASTNQTSMYLCASRIQGVIHSPLHFGNGTRLTVT.

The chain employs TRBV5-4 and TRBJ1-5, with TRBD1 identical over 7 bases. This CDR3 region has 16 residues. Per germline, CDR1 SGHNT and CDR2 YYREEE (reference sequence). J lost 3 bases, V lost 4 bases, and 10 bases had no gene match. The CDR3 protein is CASSKIPGQFNQPQHF. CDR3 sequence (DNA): TGTGCCAGCAGCAAAATCCCGGGACAGTTCAATCAGCCCCAGCATTTT.

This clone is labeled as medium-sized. CDR3 residues: CASSRGGHTEAFF. The CDR3 DNA reads TGTGCCAGCAGTCGGGGAGGGCACACTGAAGCTTTCTTT. The rearrangement joins TRBV6-1 to TRBJ1-1; D is unclear. V was pared by 5 bases and J by 3 bases, with 10 bases between. The germline V gene has CDR1 MNHNS and CDR2 SASEGT. CDR3 size: 13 residues.

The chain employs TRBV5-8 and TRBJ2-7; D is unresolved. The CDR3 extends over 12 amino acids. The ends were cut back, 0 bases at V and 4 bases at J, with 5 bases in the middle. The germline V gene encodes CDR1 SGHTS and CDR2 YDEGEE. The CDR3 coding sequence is TGTGCCAGCAGCTTGGTCGGGTACGAGCAGTACTTC. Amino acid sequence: CASSLVGYEQYF.